Sequencing of this T cell receptor beta chain was carried out in a study of T cell responses to AZD1222 COVID-19 vaccine. Study-level points and caveats: Within unmutated variant regions lay the reported targets of nearly half of spike-specific TCRs. White British donors predominated, females outnumbered males, and clonal diversity was possibly underestimated. The CD4 TCRs associated with vaccination extended across spike and predominated at 160-218 and 743-854. Baseline serostatus was positive in only a handful of AZD1222 recipients.

Only in-frame clones appear in the TCRdb table, and some are missing; sequencing was by immunoSEQ multiplex PCR. Of 150,000 to 200,000 clones listed, just over 90% were seen once; the top ten hold approximately 1.1%. Points on this clone: The antigen is unknown.

The material sequenced was peripheral blood, taken 28 days after the second AZD1222 dose. The clonotype originates from an adult who received the AZD1222 COVID-19 vaccine.

The CDR3 sequence: CAISAGLSNTEAFF. The DNA for the CDR3 is TGTGCCATCAGTGCGGGACTGTCGAACACTGAAGCTTTCTTT. The chain carries TRBV10-3 and TRBJ1-1; TRBD1 might be the D (5 bases). Trimming removed 4 bases from V and 1 base from J, with 10 bases in between. The CDR3 loop spans 14 amino acids. Germline loops: CDR1 ENHRY, CDR2 SYGVKD.